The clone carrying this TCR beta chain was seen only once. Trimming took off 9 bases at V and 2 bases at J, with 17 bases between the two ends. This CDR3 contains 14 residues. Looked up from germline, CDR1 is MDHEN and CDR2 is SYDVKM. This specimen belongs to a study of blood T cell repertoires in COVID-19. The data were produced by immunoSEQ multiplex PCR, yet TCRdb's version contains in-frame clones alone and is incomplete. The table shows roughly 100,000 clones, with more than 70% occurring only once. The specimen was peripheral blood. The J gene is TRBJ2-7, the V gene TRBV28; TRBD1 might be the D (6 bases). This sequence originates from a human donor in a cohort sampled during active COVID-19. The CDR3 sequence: CASKNSGQTYEQYF. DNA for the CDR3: TGTGCCAGTAAGAACTCGGGACAAACCTACGAGCAGTACTTC.